The subject of this entry is one T cell receptor beta chain. These data originate in a study of blood T cell repertoires in COVID-19. The wider study: Specimens from acute and convalescent COVID-19 originated in the United States, Italy and Spain. T cells, B-cell-depleted T cells, or PBMCs supplied cDNA or gDNA.

The authors' processing: Nucleated cell counts were estimated from reference gene primer amplification. Generated by immunoSEQ multiplex PCR, the TCRdb table keeps only in-frame clones and is missing some. The V and J calls and clone size are taken from that table; D and trimming were inferred from the DNA. Of under 250,000 clones in the sample, 84% were seen once. CDR1 is LGHDT and CDR2 is YNNKEL in the germline V gene (reference sequence). There are 14 residues in the CDR3. The V end was cut by 1 base, the J end by 1 base, with 7 bases between. The sequence came from a middle-aged woman who had recovered from COVID-19. This chain uses TRBV3-1 (or the pseudogene TRBV3-2) with TRBJ1-1, with D uncertain. The sample consisted of peripheral blood. As DNA, the CDR3 is TGTGCCAGCAGCCAAGGGCGGGGGAACACTGAAGCTTTCTTT. Translation: CASSQGRGNTEAFF.